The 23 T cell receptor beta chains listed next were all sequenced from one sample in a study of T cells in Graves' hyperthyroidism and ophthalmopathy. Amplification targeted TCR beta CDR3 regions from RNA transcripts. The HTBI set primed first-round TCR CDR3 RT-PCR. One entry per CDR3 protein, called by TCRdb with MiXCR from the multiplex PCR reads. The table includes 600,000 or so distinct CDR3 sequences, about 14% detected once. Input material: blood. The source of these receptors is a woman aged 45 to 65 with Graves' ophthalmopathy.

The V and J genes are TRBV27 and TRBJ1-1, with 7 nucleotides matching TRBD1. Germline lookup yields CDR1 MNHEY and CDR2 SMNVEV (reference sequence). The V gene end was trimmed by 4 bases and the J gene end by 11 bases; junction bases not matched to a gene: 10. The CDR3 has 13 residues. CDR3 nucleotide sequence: TGTGCCAGCAGTTGGGGGCCGGGACAGATTGCTTTCTTT. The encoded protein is CASSWGPGQIAFF.

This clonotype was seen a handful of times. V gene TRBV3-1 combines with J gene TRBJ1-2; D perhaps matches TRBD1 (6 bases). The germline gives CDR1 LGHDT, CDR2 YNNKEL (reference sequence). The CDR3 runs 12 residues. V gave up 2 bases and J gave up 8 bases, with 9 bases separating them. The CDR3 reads CASSQSQGGYTF. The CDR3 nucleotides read TGTGCCAGCAGCCAAAGCCAGGGGGGCTACACCTTC.

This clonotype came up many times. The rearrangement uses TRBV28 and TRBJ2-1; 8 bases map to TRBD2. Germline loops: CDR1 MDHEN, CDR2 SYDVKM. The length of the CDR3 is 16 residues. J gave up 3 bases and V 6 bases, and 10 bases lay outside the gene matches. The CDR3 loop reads CASSLPGTSIYNEQFF. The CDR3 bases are TGTGCCAGCAGCTTGCCCGGGACTAGTATCTACAATGAGCAGTTCTTC.

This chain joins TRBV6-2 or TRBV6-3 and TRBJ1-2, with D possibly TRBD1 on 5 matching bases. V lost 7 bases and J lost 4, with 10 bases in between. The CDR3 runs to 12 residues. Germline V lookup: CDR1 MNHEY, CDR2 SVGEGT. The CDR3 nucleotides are TGTGCCAGCACGGACAACGCCTATGGCTACACCTTC. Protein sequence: CASTDNAYGYTF.

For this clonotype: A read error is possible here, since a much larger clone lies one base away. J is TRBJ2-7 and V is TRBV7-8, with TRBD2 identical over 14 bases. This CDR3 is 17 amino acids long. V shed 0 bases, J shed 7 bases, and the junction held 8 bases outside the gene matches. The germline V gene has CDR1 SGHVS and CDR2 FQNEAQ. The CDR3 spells CASSLAPGLAGVGEQYF. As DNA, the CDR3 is TGTGCCAGCAGCTTAGCACCGGGACTAGCGGGAGTCGGTGAGCAGTACTTC.

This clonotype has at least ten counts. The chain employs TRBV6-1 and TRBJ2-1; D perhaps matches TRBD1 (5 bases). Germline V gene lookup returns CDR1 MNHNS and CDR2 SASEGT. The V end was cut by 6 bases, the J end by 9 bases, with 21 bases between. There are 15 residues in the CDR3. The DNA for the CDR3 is TGTGCCAGCAGAGCCCAGGGTTTCGGCACGGGTGAGCAGTTCTTC. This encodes CASRAQGFGTGEQFF.

The CDR3 is CASNYRGGVTEAFF. DNA of the CDR3: TGTGCCAGCAACTACAGGGGAGGTGTCACTGAAGCTTTCTTT. The chain links TRBV6-2 or TRBV6-3 to TRBJ1-1; 7 bases are shared with TRBD1. CDR3 size: 14 residues. Germline CDR1 reads MNHEY; CDR2 reads SVGEGT. Trimming at V came to 7 bases and at J to 4 bases, leaving 9 bases not matched to a gene.

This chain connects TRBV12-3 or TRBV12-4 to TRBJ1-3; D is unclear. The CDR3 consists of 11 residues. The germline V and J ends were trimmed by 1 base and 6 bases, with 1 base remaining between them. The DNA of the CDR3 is TGTGCCAGCAGTTTAGAAAACACCATATATTTT. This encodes CASSLENTIYF.

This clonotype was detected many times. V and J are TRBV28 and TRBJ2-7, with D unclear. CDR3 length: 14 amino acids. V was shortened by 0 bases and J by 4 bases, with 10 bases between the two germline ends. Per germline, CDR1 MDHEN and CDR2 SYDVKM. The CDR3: CASSLWGELYEQYF. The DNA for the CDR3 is TGTGCCAGCAGTTTATGGGGCGAACTGTACGAGCAGTACTTC. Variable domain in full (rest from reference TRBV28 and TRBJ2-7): DVKVTQSSRYLVKRTGEKVFLECVQDMDHENMFWYRQDPGLGLRLIYFSYDVKMKEKGDIPEGYSVSREKKERFSLILESASTNQTSMYLCASSLWGELYEQYFGPGTRLTVT.

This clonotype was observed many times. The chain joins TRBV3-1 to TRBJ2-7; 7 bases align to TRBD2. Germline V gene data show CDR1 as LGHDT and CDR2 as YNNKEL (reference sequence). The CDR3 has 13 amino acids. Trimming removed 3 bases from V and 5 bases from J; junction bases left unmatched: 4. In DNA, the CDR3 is TGTGCCAGCAGCCATCTGCTAGCGGACGAGCAGTACTTC. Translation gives CASSHLLADEQYF.

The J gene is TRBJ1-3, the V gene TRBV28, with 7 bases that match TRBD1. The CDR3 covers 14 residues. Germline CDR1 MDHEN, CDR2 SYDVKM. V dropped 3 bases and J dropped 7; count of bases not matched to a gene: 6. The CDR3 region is CASSFTGQYNTIYF. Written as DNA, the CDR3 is TGTGCCAGCAGTTTTACGGGACAGTACAACACCATATATTTT.

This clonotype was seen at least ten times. CDR3 nucleotide sequence: TGTGCCAGCAGTTACGGGGGACTAGCGGAAAATGAGCAGTTCTTC. Translation: CASSYGGLAENEQFF. V is TRBV6-5 and J is TRBJ2-1; TRBD2 aligns across 11 bases. V dropped 2 bases and J dropped 7; count of bases not matched to a gene: 4. CDR3 length equals 15 residues. Germline V gene lookup returns CDR1 MNHEY and CDR2 SVGAGI.

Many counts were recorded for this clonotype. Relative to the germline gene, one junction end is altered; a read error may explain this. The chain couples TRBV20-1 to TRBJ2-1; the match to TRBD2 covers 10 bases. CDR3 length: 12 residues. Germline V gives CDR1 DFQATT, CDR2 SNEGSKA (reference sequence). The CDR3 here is CNARVSGREQFF. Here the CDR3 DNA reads TGCAATGCTAGGGTTAGCGGGAGGGAGCAGTTCTTC.

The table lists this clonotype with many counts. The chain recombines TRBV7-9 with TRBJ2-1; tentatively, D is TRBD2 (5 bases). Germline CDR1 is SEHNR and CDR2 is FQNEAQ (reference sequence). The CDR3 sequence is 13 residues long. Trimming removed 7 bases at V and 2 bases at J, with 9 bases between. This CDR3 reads CASTPGTYNEQFF. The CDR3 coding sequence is TGTGCCAGCACACCCGGGACCTACAATGAGCAGTTCTTC.

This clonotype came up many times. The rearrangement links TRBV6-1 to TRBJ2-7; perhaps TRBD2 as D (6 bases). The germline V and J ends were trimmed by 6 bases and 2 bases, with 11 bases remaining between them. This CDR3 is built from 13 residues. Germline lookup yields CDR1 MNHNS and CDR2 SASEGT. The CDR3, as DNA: TGTGCCAGCAGGGGTACGGGAGCCTACGAGCAGTACTTC. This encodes CASRGTGAYEQYF.

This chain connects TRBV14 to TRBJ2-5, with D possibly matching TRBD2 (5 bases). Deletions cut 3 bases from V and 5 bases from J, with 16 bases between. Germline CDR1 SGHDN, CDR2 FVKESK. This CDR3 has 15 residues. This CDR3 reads CASSQGIRAGETQYF. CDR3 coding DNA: TGTGCCAGCAGCCAGGGGATCCGGGCGGGCGAGACCCAGTACTTC. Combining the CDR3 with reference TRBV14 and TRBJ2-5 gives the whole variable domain EAGVTQFPSHSVIEKGQTVTLRCDPISGHDNLYWYRRVMGKEIKFLLHFVKESKQDESGMPNNRFLAERTGGTYSTLKVQPAELEDSGVYFCASSQGIRAGETQYFGPGTRLLVL.

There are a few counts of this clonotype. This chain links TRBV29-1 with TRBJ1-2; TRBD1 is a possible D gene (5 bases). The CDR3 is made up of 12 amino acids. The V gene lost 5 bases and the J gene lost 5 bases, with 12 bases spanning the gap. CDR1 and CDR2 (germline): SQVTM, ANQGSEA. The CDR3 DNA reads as TGCAGCGTTAAACAGGAAAATTATGGCTACACCTTC. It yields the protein CSVKQENYGYTF.

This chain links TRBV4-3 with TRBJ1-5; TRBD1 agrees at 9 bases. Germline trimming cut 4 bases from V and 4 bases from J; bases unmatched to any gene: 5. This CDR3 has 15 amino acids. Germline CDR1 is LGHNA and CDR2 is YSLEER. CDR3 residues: CASSRTGQGNQPQHF. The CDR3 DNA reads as TGCGCCAGCAGCCGAACGGGACAGGGTAATCAGCCCCAGCATTTT.

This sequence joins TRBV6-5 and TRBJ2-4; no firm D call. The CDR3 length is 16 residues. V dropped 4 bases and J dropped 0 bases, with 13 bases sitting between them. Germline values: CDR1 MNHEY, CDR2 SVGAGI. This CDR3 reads CASSFPAGLAKNIQYF. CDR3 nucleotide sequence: TGTGCCAGCAGTTTTCCCGCCGGGCTAGCCAAAAACATTCAGTACTTC.

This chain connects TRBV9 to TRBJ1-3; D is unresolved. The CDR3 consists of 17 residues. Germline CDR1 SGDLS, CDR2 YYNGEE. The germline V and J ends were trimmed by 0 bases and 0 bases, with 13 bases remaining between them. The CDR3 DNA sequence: TGTGCCAGCAGCGTAGTAGCCATTCCCCGCTCTGGAAACACCATATATTTT. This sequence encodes CASSVVAIPRSGNTIYF.

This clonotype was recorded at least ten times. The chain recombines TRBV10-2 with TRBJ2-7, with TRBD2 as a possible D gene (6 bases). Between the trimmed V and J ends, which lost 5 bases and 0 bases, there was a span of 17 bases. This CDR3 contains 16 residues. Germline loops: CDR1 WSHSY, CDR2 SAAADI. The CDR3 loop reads CASSKAREDFSYEQYF. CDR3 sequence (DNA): TGCGCCAGCAGTAAGGCCAGGGAGGATTTCTCCTACGAGCAGTACTTC.

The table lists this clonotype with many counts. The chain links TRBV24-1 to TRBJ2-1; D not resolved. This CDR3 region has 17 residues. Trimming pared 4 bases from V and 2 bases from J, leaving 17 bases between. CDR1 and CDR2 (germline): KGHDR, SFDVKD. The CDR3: CATSDPNSPLTYNEQFF. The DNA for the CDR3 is TGTGCCACCAGTGACCCGAACAGCCCCTTAACCTACAATGAGCAGTTCTTC.

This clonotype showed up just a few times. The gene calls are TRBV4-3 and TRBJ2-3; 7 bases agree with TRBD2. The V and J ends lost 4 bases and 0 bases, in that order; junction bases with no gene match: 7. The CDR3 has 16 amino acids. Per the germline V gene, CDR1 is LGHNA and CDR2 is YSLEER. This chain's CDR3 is CASSLGRVPSTDTQYF. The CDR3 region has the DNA TGCGCCAGCAGCCTAGGGAGGGTACCTAGCACAGATACGCAGTATTTT.